These T cell receptor beta chains were read from a single sample in a study of blood T cell repertoires in COVID-19. The data were produced by immunoSEQ multiplex PCR, yet TCRdb's version contains in-frame clones alone and is incomplete. The sample lists 200,000 to 300,000 clones, 75% to 90% occurring once. The sequenced sample was peripheral blood. All receptors derive from a middle-aged woman with acute or convalescent COVID-19. CDR3s include the opening cysteine and the closing phenylalanine or tryptophan. D genes are given only for firm matches. Some rows have no size entry. The others give once, few or many, or a class for an expanded clone.

V gene	D gene	J gene	clone size	CDR3 length	CDR3 protein	CDR3 DNA
TRBV4-1	TRBD1	TRBJ2-1	NA	15	CASSPLGGARNEQFF	TGCGCCAGCAGCCCTTTAGGGGGCGCGAGGAATGAGCAGTTCTTC
TRBV3-1/TRBV3-2	TRBD2	TRBJ2-5	NA	16	CASSRSLAGGVQTQYF	TGTGCCAGCAGCCGAAGCTTAGCGGGGGGCGTCCAGACCCAGTACTTC
TRBV5-8	TRBD2	TRBJ2-5	NA	13	CASSYLGGETQYF	TGTGCCAGCAGCTACCTGGGGGGGGAGACCCAGTACTTC
TRBV7-9	NA	TRBJ1-4	once	14	CASNRLEGREKLFF	TGTGCCAGCAACCGACTGGAGGGGAGAGAAAAACTGTTTTTT
TRBV24-1	TRBD1	TRBJ1-6	few	15	CATSGRGLGNSPLHF	TGTGCCACCAGTGGCAGGGGGCTGGGGAATTCACCCCTCCACTTT
TRBV6-4	TRBD2	TRBJ2-1	NA	14	CASSATPGLGKQFF	TGTGCCAGCAGTGCAACCCCGGGACTAGGAAAGCAGTTCTTC
TRBV5-1	TRBD1	TRBJ1-1	NA	15	CASTIAGTESTEAFF	TGCGCCAGCACGATAGCCGGGACAGAGAGCACTGAAGCTTTCTTT
TRBV12-5	NA	TRBJ1-5	NA	14	CASGLAHLNQPQHF	TGTGCTAGTGGTTTGGCACACCTCAATCAGCCCCAGCATTTT
TRBV19	TRBD1	TRBJ1-3	NA	15	CASTMTGASGNTIYF	TGTGCCAGTACCATGACAGGGGCCTCTGGAAACACCATATATTTT
TRBV7-2	TRBD2	TRBJ2-1	NA	15	CASSPVAGPSGGLFF	TGTGCCAGCAGTCCTGTAGCGGGGCCTTCGGGTGGGCTGTTCTTC
TRBV2	NA	TRBJ2-4	NA	16	CASIKGGAGAANIQYF	TGTGCCAGCATCAAGGGGGGGGCAGGTGCAGCGAACATTCAGTACTTC
TRBV4-2	TRBD2	TRBJ2-3	NA	15	CASSRSGGVEDTQYF	TGTGCCAGCAGCCGCAGCGGGGGGGTGGAGGATACGCAGTATTTT